These T cell receptor beta chains were read from a single sample in a study of CD8+ T cells in alopecia areata. The repertoire was sequenced with immunoSEQ multiplex PCR; TCRdb's copy has only in-frame clones and lacks some. The table records approximately 210,000 clones, 60% of them present only once. Sequences were derived from CD4+ T cells sorted from blood, sampled at week 24, from a patient treated with tofacitinib. Receptors originate from a human donor with alopecia areata. Both conserved end residues are part of each CDR3. The D gene is left open where the match is weak. Expanded clones get a size class; other rows say once, few or many, or leave the size out.

abundance	v_gene	d_gene	j_gene	CDR3nt	CDR3aa
.	TRBV25-1	.	TRBJ2-7	TGTGCCAGCAGCCCCACAGGGTCGCGGGTAAACGGGCAGTACTTC	CASSPTGSRVNGQYF
.	TRBV30	TRBD2	TRBJ2-3	TGTGCCTGGCTAGCGGGGGAAGATACGCAGTATTTT	CAWLAGEDTQYF
few	TRBV29-1	TRBD2	TRBJ2-7	TGCAGCGTCGCCGGAGCGGGGGGCTACGAGCAGTACTTC	CSVAGAGGYEQYF
many	TRBV2	.	TRBJ1-1	TGTGCCAGCAGGCCGGGAAGTGGGACTGAAGCTTTCTTT	CASRPGSGTEAFF
.	TRBV6-5	TRBD1	TRBJ2-1	TGTGCCAGCAGTTACCTCCCGGGACAGGGAGGCAATGAGCAGTTCTTC	CASSYLPGQGGNEQFF
.	TRBV2	.	TRBJ2-1	TGTGCCAGCAGTGATATGCGGGGCCCTTCGGGTGAGCAGTTCTTC	CASSDMRGPSGEQFF
.	TRBV11-2	TRBD2	TRBJ2-5	TGTGCCAGCAGCCGGGAGGGGGAGACCCAGTACTTC	CASSREGETQYF
.	TRBV9	.	TRBJ2-6	TGTGCCAGCAGCGTAGTCAGGGGGAGGGACTTTGGCTCTGGGGCCAACGTCCTGACTTTC	CASSVVRGRDFGSGANVLTF
.	TRBV11-2	.	TRBJ2-7	TGTGCCAGCAGCTTAGAGGGGACATCCCGATCCTACGAGCAGTACTTC	CASSLEGTSRSYEQYF
few	TRBV6-5	TRBD1	TRBJ2-7	TGTGCCAGCAGTTCCCCGGACAGGGCCCGCGAGCAGTACTTC	CASSSPDRAREQYF
.	TRBV4-3	TRBD1	TRBJ1-5	TGCGCCAGCAGCCAAGATAGGCAGACAGGGGGCTTACGTCCCCAGCATTTT	CASSQDRQTGGLRPQHF
few	TRBV29-1	.	TRBJ2-7	TGCAGCGCCCTGACAGAAGCCTACGAGCAGTACTTC	CSALTEAYEQYF
.	TRBV5-1	.	TRBJ1-5	TGCGCCAGCAGCTTGACGGGGAGGGATCAGCCCCAGCATTTT	CASSLTGRDQPQHF
few	TRBV29-1	TRBD1	TRBJ2-3	TGCAGCGTTGCGGGACAGCAATTCACAGATACGCAGTATTTT	CSVAGQQFTDTQYF
few	TRBV25-1	.	TRBJ2-7	TGTGCCAGCAGTGAAAGGGGGGAAGAGCAGTACTTC	CASSERGEEQYF
.	TRBV9	TRBD1	TRBJ2-6	TGTGCCAGCAGCGCCCGGGACAGGGATCGTTCTGGGGCCAACGTCCTGACTTTC	CASSARDRDRSGANVLTF
many	TRBV29-1	TRBD2	TRBJ2-1	TGCAGCGTTGGCGGGGGGGCCGACAATGAGCAGTTCTTC	CSVGGGADNEQFF
.	TRBV29-1	.	TRBJ1-2	TGCAGCGTTGGGGACACCTCCTATGGCTACACCTTC	CSVGDTSYGYTF
few	TRBV4-3	TRBD2	TRBJ2-2	TGCGCCAGCAGCCAAGGGGCCAGCGGGGCAAACACCGGGGAGCTGTTTTTT	CASSQGASGANTGELFF
few	TRBV5-1	TRBD1	TRBJ2-7	TGCGCCAGCAGCTTAATCCCGGGACAGGGATACGAGCAGTACTTC	CASSLIPGQGYEQYF
.	TRBV12-5	.	TRBJ2-5	TGTGCTAGTGGTCAGATGGGGGGCCCAGAGACCCAGTACTTC	CASGQMGGPETQYF
once	TRBV7-9	TRBD2	TRBJ2-3	TGTGCCAGCAGCTTATTGAGCGGGGCCGTTACGCAGTATTTT	CASSLLSGAVTQYF
.	TRBV6-5	.	TRBJ2-2	TGTGCCAGCACTACCCGACTCGGGGAGCTGTTTTTT	CASTTRLGELFF
.	TRBV7-2	TRBD2	TRBJ2-1	TGTGCCAGCAGCTTAGTTTACCTAGCGGACAATGAGCAGTTCTTC	CASSLVYLADNEQFF
once	TRBV30	TRBD2	TRBJ2-5	TGTGCCTCTGTAGGAGGGCGGGGGGGCCGAGAAGAGACCCAGTACTTC	CASVGGRGGREETQYF
once	TRBV6-5	.	TRBJ2-7	TGTGCCAGCAGTGCCCTGGGGACCTACGAGCAGTACTTC	CASSALGTYEQYF
.	TRBV29-1	.	TRBJ1-1	TGCAGCGTTGAGGGGGCGCGGGATGCTTTCTTT	CSVEGARDAFF
.	TRBV2	.	TRBJ1-1	TGTGCCAGCAGTGATAAGGTTGGAGGCACTGAAGCTTTCTTT	CASSDKVGGTEAFF
.	TRBV4-1	TRBD1	TRBJ1-2	TGCGCCAGCAGCCAAGAAGGGACAGGGTACATCTATGGCTACACCTTC	CASSQEGTGYIYGYTF
few	TRBV15	.	TRBJ2-3	TGTGCCACCAGCTCTAGGGCCGCAGATACGCAGTATTTT	CATSSRAADTQYF
few	TRBV10-3	TRBD1	TRBJ2-1	TGTGCCATCAGAGACAGGGGGTCCTACAATGAGCAGTTCTTC	CAIRDRGSYNEQFF
few	TRBV29-1	.	TRBJ2-2	TGCAGCGCTTCGGGGGCAACGAACACCGGGGAGCTGTTTTTT	CSASGATNTGELFF
.	TRBV11-2	TRBD1	TRBJ1-3	TGTGCCAGCAGCCGACCTACAGGGGAGATCTCTGGAAACACCATATATTTT	CASSRPTGEISGNTIYF
.	TRBV7-8	.	TRBJ2-1	TGTGCCAGCAGCCGAGCTAGCGATGAGCAGTTCTTC	CASSRASDEQFF
.	TRBV20-1	.	TRBJ1-2	TGCAGTGCCAACGGAGGGAATGGCTACACCTTC	CSANGGNGYTF
few	TRBV9	.	TRBJ2-7	TGTGCCAGCAGCGTAGTGCCAGACTCCTACGAGCAGTACTTC	CASSVVPDSYEQYF
few	TRBV2	TRBD2	TRBJ2-5	TGTGCCAGCAGTGGACTAGCGGGGTACGAGACCCAGTACTTC	CASSGLAGYETQYF
.	TRBV30	.	TRBJ1-1	TGTGCCTGGAGTAAGGTGACGGACACTGAAGCTTTCTTT	CAWSKVTDTEAFF
.	TRBV25-1	.	TRBJ2-5	TGTGCCAGCAGTGAGTCAGCCCAAGAGACCCAGTACTTC	CASSESAQETQYF
.	TRBV11-2	.	TRBJ1-4	TGTGCCAGCAGCCCCATGGGGTTCGCTGAAAAACTGTTTTTT	CASSPMGFAEKLFF
.	TRBV13	.	TRBJ1-1	TGTGCCAGCAGCAACAAGGGGATAGCTGAAGCTTTCTTT	CASSNKGIAEAFF
.	TRBV30	.	TRBJ1-2	TGTGCCTGGAGTTCGAGGGGGGATGGCTACACCTTC	CAWSSRGDGYTF
.	TRBV7-2	.	TRBJ2-7	TGTGCCAGCAGCTTATTTCGACTATACGAGCAGTACTTC	CASSLFRLYEQYF
.	TRBV5-6	.	TRBJ1-6	TGTGCCAGCAGCGTGGGACTCCCTAATTCACCCCTCCACTTT	CASSVGLPNSPLHF
.	TRBV7-2	TRBD1	TRBJ1-1	TGTGCCAGCGGGGGACAGGGGTTCAACACTGAAGCTTTCTTT	CASGGQGFNTEAFF
.	TRBV11-2	.	TRBJ2-5	TGTGCCAGCAGCTTAGGGACCCCCCAAGAGACCCAGTACTTC	CASSLGTPQETQYF
few	TRBV7-2	.	TRBJ1-5	TGTGCCAGCAGTGGGGGCGGCAATCAGCCCCAGCATTTT	CASSGGGNQPQHF
.	TRBV5-6	TRBD2	TRBJ2-5	TGTGCCAGCATTAGCGGGGGATATCAAGAGACCCAGTACTTC	CASISGGYQETQYF
once	TRBV5-6	TRBD2	TRBJ2-1	TGTGCCAGCAGCCCCAACGAGTTTAGCGGGGTGTACAATGAGCAGTTCTTC	CASSPNEFSGVYNEQFF
many	TRBV6-1	TRBD2	TRBJ2-1	TGTGCCAGCAGTCCGAGGAGCGGGGGGCAACAGGGACAGTTCTTC	CASSPRSGGQQGQFF
.	TRBV27	.	TRBJ1-6	TGTGCCAGCAGCCCCCAGGGTAGGACATATTCACCCCTCCACTTT	CASSPQGRTYSPLHF
.	TRBV30	TRBD1	TRBJ2-5	TGTGCCTGGAGTGGCCCCAGGACAGGGGGCGTTGAGACCCAGTACTTC	CAWSGPRTGGVETQYF